This T cell receptor beta chain originates from a study of blood T cell repertoires in COVID-19. Overall study context: The United States, Italy and Spain provided the acute and convalescent COVID-19 samples.

In the source study's methods: Amplifying reference gene primers gave estimates of nucleated cell counts. Only in-frame clones appear in the TCRdb table, and some are missing; sequencing was by immunoSEQ multiplex PCR. That table gives V, J and clone size, and the DNA gave D and trimming. The sample has about 110,000 clones; approximately 85% are singletons. The CDR3 has 15 residues. Germline CDR1 reads MGHDK; CDR2 reads SYGVNS. With 3 bases clipped from V and 4 bases from J, the junction kept 7 bases outside the gene matches. The clonotype originates from a human donor in a cohort sampled during active COVID-19. Material: peripheral blood. The chain links TRBV25-1 to TRBJ2-7; 9 positions agree with TRBD1. The CDR3 nucleotides are TGTGCCAGCAGTGACCCCGGGACAGGGCGATACGAGCAGTACTTC. It codes for CASSDPGTGRYEQYF.